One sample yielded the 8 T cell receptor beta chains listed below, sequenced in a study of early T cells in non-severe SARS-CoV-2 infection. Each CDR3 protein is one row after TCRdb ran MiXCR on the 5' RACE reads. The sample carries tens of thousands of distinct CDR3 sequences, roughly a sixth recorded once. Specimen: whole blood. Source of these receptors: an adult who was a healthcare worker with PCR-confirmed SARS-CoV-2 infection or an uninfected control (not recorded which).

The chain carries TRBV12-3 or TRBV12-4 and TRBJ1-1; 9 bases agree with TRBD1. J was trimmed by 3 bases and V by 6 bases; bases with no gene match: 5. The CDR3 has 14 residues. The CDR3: CASSSTGGYTEAFF. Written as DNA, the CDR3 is TGTGCCAGCAGCTCGACAGGGGGGTACACTGAAGCTTTCTTT.

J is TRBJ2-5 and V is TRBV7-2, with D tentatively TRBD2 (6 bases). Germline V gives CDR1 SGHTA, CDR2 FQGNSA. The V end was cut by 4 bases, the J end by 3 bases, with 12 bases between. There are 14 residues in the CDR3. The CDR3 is CASSSLKREETQYF. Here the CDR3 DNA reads TGTGCCAGCAGCTCCCTCAAGCGGGAAGAGACCCAGTACTTC.

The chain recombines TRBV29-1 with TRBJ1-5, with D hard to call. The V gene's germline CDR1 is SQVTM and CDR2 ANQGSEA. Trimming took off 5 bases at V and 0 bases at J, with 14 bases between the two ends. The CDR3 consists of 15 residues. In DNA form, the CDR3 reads TGCAGCGTTTCTCTGAGCAGTAATAGCAATCAGCCCCAGCATTTT. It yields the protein CSVSLSSNSNQPQHF. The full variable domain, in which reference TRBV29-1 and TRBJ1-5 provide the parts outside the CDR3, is SAVISQKPSRDICQRGTSLTIQCQVDSQVTMMFWYRQQPGQSLTLIATANQGSEATYESGFVIDKFPISRPNLTFSTLTVSNMSPEDSSIYLCSVSLSSNSNQPQHFGDGTRLSIL.

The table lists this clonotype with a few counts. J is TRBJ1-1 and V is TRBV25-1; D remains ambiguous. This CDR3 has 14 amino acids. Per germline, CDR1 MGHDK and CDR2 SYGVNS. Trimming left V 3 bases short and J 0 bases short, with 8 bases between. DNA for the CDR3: TGTGCCAGCAGTGAGTCTGCTTTGAACACTGAAGCTTTCTTT. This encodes CASSESALNTEAFF.

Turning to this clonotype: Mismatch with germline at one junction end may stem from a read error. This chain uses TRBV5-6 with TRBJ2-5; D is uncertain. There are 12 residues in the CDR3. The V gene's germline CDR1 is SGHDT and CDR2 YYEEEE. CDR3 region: CAGSLLQETQYF. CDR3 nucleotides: TGTGCCGGCAGCTTGCTACAAGAGACCCAGTACTTC.

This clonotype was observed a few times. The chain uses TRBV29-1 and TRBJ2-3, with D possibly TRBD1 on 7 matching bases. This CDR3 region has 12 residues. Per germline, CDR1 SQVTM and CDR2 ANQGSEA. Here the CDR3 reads CTVEGASDTQYF. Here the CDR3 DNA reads TGCACCGTGGAGGGGGCCTCAGATACGCAGTATTTT.

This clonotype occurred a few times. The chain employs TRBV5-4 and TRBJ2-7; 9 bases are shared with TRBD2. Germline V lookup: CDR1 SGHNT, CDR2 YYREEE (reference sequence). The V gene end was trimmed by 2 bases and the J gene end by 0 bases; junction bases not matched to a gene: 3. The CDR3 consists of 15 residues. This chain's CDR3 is CASSLQLAGSYEQYF. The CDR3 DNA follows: TGTGCCAGCAGCTTACAACTAGCGGGCTCCTACGAGCAGTACTTC.

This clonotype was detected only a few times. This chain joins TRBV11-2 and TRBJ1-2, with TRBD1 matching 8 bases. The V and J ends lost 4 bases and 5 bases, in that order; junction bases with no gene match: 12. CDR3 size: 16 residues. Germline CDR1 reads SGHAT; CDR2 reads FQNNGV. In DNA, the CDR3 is TGTGCCAGCAGCTCCCCGGGACAGGATGGTGGATATGGCTACACCTTC. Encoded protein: CASSSPGQDGGYGYTF.